The clone carrying this T cell receptor beta chain was counted ten times or more. What it binds is unknown. TCRdb itself ran the 5' RACE reads through MiXCR, one entry per CDR3 protein. The sample yields under 650,000 distinct CDR3 sequences, 15% to 20% seen once. These data come from a study of T-cell memory formation after mild COVID-19. Points from the study as a whole: Contracting CD4+ clones were located mainly in CM and EM, and CD8+ clones in EMRA.

V dropped 5 bases and J dropped 5 bases, with 10 bases sitting between them. Looked up from germline, CDR1 is SGHRS and CDR2 is YFSETQ. CDR3 length equals 12 residues. The sequence derives from an adult woman who had mild COVID-19 (a few samples of this study predate the infection). Cell type and time point are not known. The sample comprised PBMCs or a T cell subset sorted from them (not recorded which). The chain couples TRBV5-1 to TRBJ2-5, with D possibly being TRBD1 or TRBD2 (5 bases each). The CDR3 bases are TGCGCCAGCAGTAGAGGGGAGGAGACCCAGTACTTC. The encoded protein is CASSRGEETQYF.